This entry features one T cell receptor (beta chain) sequence. Its antigen remains unknown. This entry comes from a study of OX40 agonist ivuxolimab in advanced cancers. Background on the study: Dose-escalation subjects each had hepatocellular carcinoma, melanoma, renal cell or head and neck cancer.

The protocol was immunoSEQ multiplex PCR, while the TCRdb copy is restricted to in-frame clones and leaves out a portion. Of roughly 61,000 clones listed, roughly four fifths are singletons. V was clipped by 0 bases and J by 2 bases; unmatched bases: 5. In germline, CDR1 is SGHDT, CDR2 YYEEEE. CDR3 length: 16 residues. Findings and caveats of the study: Both blood CD4+ and CD8+ T cells showed clonal growth by week 6 at 0.1 to 3.0 mg/kg.

This sequence was found in an adult with an advanced solid tumor such as melanoma, head and neck, liver or kidney cancer. The sequencing used CD4+ or CD8+ T cells sorted from blood, collected in a trial of the OX40 agonist ivuxolimab. This chain uses TRBV5-6 with TRBJ2-3, with 8 bases fitting TRBD1. The CDR3 protein is CASSLEGQAITDTQYF. The CDR3 DNA reads as TGTGCCAGCAGCTTGGAGGGACAGGCCATCACAGATACGCAGTATTTT.